Presented here are 21 T cell receptor beta chains from one specimen sequenced in a study of blood T cell repertoires in COVID-19. The repertoire was sequenced with immunoSEQ multiplex PCR; TCRdb's copy has only in-frame clones and lacks some. The sample has about 110,000 clones, roughly 80% seen once. Source material: peripheral blood. The receptors stem from a man between 65 and 80 years old with active or convalescent COVID-19.

The chain joins TRBV15 to TRBJ1-6; D remains unclear. V lost 0 bases, J lost 9 bases, and 6 bases lay in between. The CDR3 length is 13 residues. Looked up from germline, CDR1 is LNHNV and CDR2 is YYDKDF (reference sequence). Written as DNA, the CDR3 is TGTGCCACCAGCAGAGATCTTAGTTCACCCCTCCACTTT. It is translated as CATSRDLSSPLHF.

This clone was observed a handful of times. The rearrangement joins TRBV3-1 (or the pseudogene TRBV3-2) to TRBJ2-2; 15 bases agree with TRBD2. Looked up from germline, CDR1 is LGHDT and CDR2 is YNNKEL (reference sequence). This CDR3 region has 17 residues. J was trimmed by 6 bases and V by 7 bases; bases with no gene match: 9. CDR3 region: CASTRTSGRAVPGELFF. The CDR3 DNA is TGTGCCAGCACCCGGACTAGCGGGAGGGCCGTCCCCGGGGAGCTGTTTTTT.

V and J are TRBV18 and TRBJ1-2; D is ambiguous. Trimming took 3 bases from V and 4 from J, leaving 6 bases between them. The CDR3 contains 12 residues. Per the germline V gene, CDR1 is KGHSH and CDR2 is LQKENI. Here the CDR3 DNA reads TGTGCCAGCTCACCCGACACCTATGGCTACACCTTC. Translated, it gives CASSPDTYGYTF.

This clone was found a few times. The chain uses TRBV14 and TRBJ2-5, with 7 bases lining up with TRBD1. The germline V gene encodes CDR1 SGHDN and CDR2 FVKESK. The CDR3 is 15 amino acids. Unmatched junction bases numbered 8, after V lost 6 bases and J lost 1 base. This CDR3 is CASSKQGPFQETQYF. The CDR3 bases are TGTGCCAGCAGTAAACAGGGGCCTTTCCAAGAGACCCAGTACTTC.

V is TRBV7-2 and J is TRBJ1-1; D is uncertain. CDR1 is SGHTA, CDR2 FQGNSA, per germline. The CDR3 is made up of 13 amino acids. Trimming removed 8 bases at V and 1 base at J, with 11 bases between. This CDR3 reads CASHSQKNTEAFF. CDR3 DNA sequence: TGTGCCAGCCATTCACAGAAGAACACTGAAGCTTTCTTT.

This clone turned up a few times. The CDR3 DNA is TGTGCCAGCAGCTTAGGAGAGGGGACAGGGAGTAATGACAATCAGCCCCAGCATTTT. This codes for CASSLGEGTGSNDNQPQHF. This chain connects TRBV7-9 to TRBJ1-5; TRBD1 matches at 9 bases. This CDR3 is built from 19 residues. The germline gives CDR1 SEHNR, CDR2 FQNEAQ (reference sequence). The V and J ends lost 1 base and 3 bases, in that order; junction bases with no gene match: 13.

This clone has a handful of counts. The chain has TRBV10-3 and TRBJ1-3; D gene uncertain. V shed 5 bases and J shed 10 bases, with 21 bases lying between them. CDR3 length: 15 residues. CDR1 is ENHRY and CDR2 is SYGVKD in the germline V gene. This CDR3 is CAISPSAGPGVTIYF. DNA for the CDR3: TGTGCCATCAGTCCCTCGGCCGGTCCCGGGGTGACCATATATTTT.

The chain combines TRBV29-1 with TRBJ2-1; tentative D call: TRBD2 (5 bases). Looked up from germline, CDR1 is SQVTM and CDR2 is ANQGSEA. The CDR3 is made up of 15 amino acids. V was clipped by 1 base and J by 7 bases, with 17 bases between them. CDR3 sequence reads: CSVEGGPRSKNEQFF. As DNA, the CDR3 is TGCAGCGTTGAAGGAGGGCCACGGTCGAAAAATGAGCAGTTCTTC.

The J gene is TRBJ2-7, the V gene TRBV6-5; D is ambiguous. V dropped 6 bases and J dropped 2 bases, with 8 bases sitting between them. The CDR3 length is 12 residues. CDR1 MNHEY and CDR2 SVGAGI come from the germline V gene. The CDR3 sequence: CASSPEAYEQYF. The CDR3, as DNA: TGTGCCAGCAGCCCAGAGGCCTACGAGCAGTACTTC.

The rearrangement links TRBV7-9 to TRBJ2-5; D unresolved. Germline V gene sequence: CDR1 SEHNR, CDR2 FQNEAQ (reference sequence). V was cut by 0 bases and J by 4 bases, with 6 bases left in between. The CDR3 runs to 13 residues. In nucleotides, the CDR3 is TGTGCCAGCAGCTTAGCCGGGTCAGAGACCCAGTACTTC. Encoded protein: CASSLAGSETQYF.

CDR3 loop: CASSPRQGTGELFF. CDR3 DNA: TGTGCCAGCTCACCACGGCAGGGGACCGGGGAGCTGTTTTTT. The chain joins TRBV18 to TRBJ2-2; tentatively, D is TRBD1 (6 bases). The CDR3 loop spans 14 amino acids. V was clipped by 1 base and J by 5 bases, with 8 bases between them. Germline V gene data show CDR1 as KGHSH and CDR2 as LQKENI. The entire variable domain, with the rest obtained from reference TRBV18 and TRBJ2-2, is as follows: NAGVMQNPRHLVRRRGQEARLRCSPMKGHSHVYWYRQLPEEGLKFMVYLQKENIIDESGMPKERFSAEFPKEGPSILRIQQVVRGDSAAYFCASSPRQGTGELFFGEGSRLTVL.

The chain joins TRBV18 to TRBJ1-5; weak D call: TRBD1 (6 bases). The germline gives CDR1 KGHSH, CDR2 LQKENI. Trimming removed 3 bases at V and 5 bases at J, with 8 bases between. The CDR3 sequence is 13 residues long. CDR3 in DNA: TGTGCCAGCTCACCTGACAGGTATCAGCCCCAGCATTTT. Translating gives CASSPDRYQPQHF.

The V and J genes are TRBV7-9 and TRBJ1-4, with D possibly matching TRBD1 (6 bases). Germline CDR1 reads SEHNR; CDR2 reads FQNEAQ (reference sequence). The CDR3 is made up of 14 amino acids. V was cut by 5 bases and J by 8 bases, with 15 bases left in between. The CDR3 protein is CASSLRGDTEKLFF. The CDR3 bases are TGTGCCAGCAGCCTACGGGGGGACACCGAAAAACTGTTTTTT.

This clone was counted a single time. V gene TRBV30 combines with J gene TRBJ2-5; 11 bases agree with TRBD1. The V and J ends lost 3 bases and 4 bases, in that order; junction bases with no gene match: 13. From germline, CDR1 is GTSNPN and CDR2 SVGIG (reference sequence). This CDR3 comprises 17 residues. In DNA form, the CDR3 reads TGTGCCTGGAGCGCAAGCGGGACAGGGGGTCGCGGAGAGACCCAGTACTTC. It translates to CAWSASGTGGRGETQYF.

V gene TRBV12-5 combines with J gene TRBJ2-3, with a possible D match to TRBD2 (5 bases). Per germline, CDR1 LGHNT and CDR2 FRNRAP. The CDR3 consists of 15 residues. V lost 5 bases to trimming and J lost 2 bases, with 14 bases between them. This CDR3 is CASGVVDYYTDTQYF. The DNA of the CDR3 is TGTGCTAGTGGTGTCGTTGACTATTACACAGATACGCAGTATTTT.

The chain carries TRBV30 and TRBJ1-4; 9 bases line up with TRBD1. This CDR3 region has 15 residues. V lost 0 bases to trimming and J lost 4 bases; unmatched junction nucleotides: 3. The V gene's germline CDR1 is GTSNPN and CDR2 SVGIG (reference sequence). This CDR3 reads CAWSVEGQGNEKLFF. CDR3 bases: TGTGCCTGGAGTGTAGAGGGACAGGGTAATGAAAAACTGTTTTTT.

This clone was counted a few times. The chain employs TRBV19 and TRBJ1-5; D ambiguous. Germline V lookup: CDR1 LNHDA, CDR2 SQIVND (reference sequence). Trimming pared 0 bases from V and 3 bases from J, leaving 9 bases between. The CDR3 runs 15 residues. The CDR3 spells CASSIDYSSNQPQHF. CDR3 DNA sequence: TGTGCCAGTAGTATAGATTACAGCTCCAATCAGCCCCAGCATTTT. Full variable domain (rest looked up from reference TRBV19 and TRBJ1-5): DGGITQSPKYLFRKEGQNVTLSCEQNLNHDAMYWYRQDPGQGLRLIYYSQIVNDFQKGDIAEGYSVSREKKESFPLTVTSAQKNPTAFYLCASSIDYSSNQPQHFGDGTRLSIL.

This clone was observed a handful of times. The V call is TRBV5-6, the J call TRBJ2-7; 7 bases map to TRBD1. Per germline, CDR1 SGHDT and CDR2 YYEEEE. Germline trimming cut 4 bases from V and 0 bases from J; bases unmatched to any gene: 13. This CDR3 contains 17 residues. The CDR3 region is CASSPKWGTANSYEQYF. The CDR3 coding sequence is TGTGCCAGCAGCCCGAAGTGGGGGACAGCGAACTCCTACGAGCAGTACTTC. The complete variable domain, with remaining parts taken from reference TRBV5-6 and TRBJ2-7, reads DAGVTQSPTHLIKTRGQQVTLRCSPKSGHDTVSWYQQALGQGPQFIFQYYEEEERQRGNFPDRFSGHQFPNYSSELNVNALLLGDSALYLCASSPKWGTANSYEQYFGPGTRLTVT.

The chain has TRBV19 and TRBJ2-1; 9 bases match TRBD2. V lost 6 bases to trimming and J lost 10 bases; unmatched junction nucleotides: 13. The CDR3 consists of 15 residues. CDR1 LNHDA and CDR2 SQIVND come from the germline V gene (reference sequence). Written as DNA, the CDR3 is TGTGCCAGTAGCAAATTGCGTAGCGGGAGCGGGGAGCAGTTCTTC. As protein: CASSKLRSGSGEQFF.

This chain links TRBV9 with TRBJ2-3; a possible D gene is TRBD2 (5 bases). Trimming left V 0 bases short and J 5 bases short, with 10 bases between. Looked up from germline, CDR1 is SGDLS and CDR2 is YYNGEE. This CDR3 region has 14 residues. DNA of the CDR3: TGTGCCAGCAGCGTAGGCAGCGGTCAAGATACGCAGTATTTT. This encodes CASSVGSGQDTQYF.

The gene calls are TRBV24-1 and TRBJ2-5, with TRBD2 matching over 11 bases. V lost 4 bases and J lost 5; bases outside the gene matches: 5. Per the germline V gene, CDR1 is KGHDR and CDR2 is SFDVKD. CDR3 length: 15 residues. The chain's CDR3 is CATSDPTSGSETQYF. The CDR3 DNA reads as TGTGCCACCAGTGACCCCACTAGCGGGAGTGAGACCCAGTACTTC.